The next 25 T cell receptor beta chains were all read from a single sample in a study of blood T cell repertoires in COVID-19. The data were produced by immunoSEQ multiplex PCR, yet TCRdb's version contains in-frame clones alone and is incomplete. This table holds approximately 55,000 clones, roughly 91% found once. The sample consisted of peripheral blood. Receptors originate from a man aged 45-65 years with active COVID-19.

This clone has more than one count but fewer than ten. V is TRBV7-8 and J is TRBJ1-5, with a tentative D call TRBD1 (5 bases). CDR3 length: 14 amino acids. Trimming removed 5 bases from V and 3 bases from J, with 11 bases in between. Per germline, CDR1 SGHVS and CDR2 FQNEAQ. The CDR3 is CASSMRQSNQPQHF. The CDR3 bases are TGTGCCAGCAGCATGCGACAGTCCAATCAGCCCCAGCATTTT. Complete variable domain (other parts from reference TRBV7-8 and TRBJ1-5): GAGVSQSPRYKVAKRGQDVALRCDPISGHVSLFWYQQALGQGPEFLTYFQNEAQLDKSGLPSDRFFAERPEGSVSTLKIQRTQQEDSAVYLCASSMRQSNQPQHFGDGTRLSIL.

This chain joins TRBV3-1 (or the pseudogene TRBV3-2) and TRBJ2-3; 8 positions match TRBD1. The germline V gene has CDR1 LGHDT and CDR2 YNNKEL (reference sequence). After removal of 4 bases from V and 0 bases from J, the junction contained 3 bases not matched to a gene. The CDR3 length is 15 residues. The CDR3 nucleotides read TGTGCCAGCAGCCTCAGGGGGCTCAGCACAGATACGCAGTATTTT. Translation: CASSLRGLSTDTQYF.

This clone has just one count. V is TRBV7-2 and J is TRBJ1-2, with 10 bases that match TRBD1. Germline assignment: CDR1 SGHTA and CDR2 FQGNSA. The CDR3 sequence is 18 residues long. V was pared by 5 bases and J by 1 base, with 13 bases of the junction left unmatched. Here the CDR3 DNA reads TGTGCCAGCAGCACAAGACAGGGGGCGTCTCCATTTAACTATGGCTACACCTTC. Protein sequence: CASSTRQGASPFNYGYTF.

The rearrangement links TRBV6-5 to TRBJ1-2, with 7 nucleotides matching TRBD1. V dropped 5 bases and J dropped 5; count of bases not matched to a gene: 2. Germline CDR1 MNHEY, CDR2 SVGAGI. This CDR3 has 12 amino acids. For the CDR3, the DNA is TGTGCCAGCAGTCGGGACAGTTATGGCTACACCTTC. This gives the protein CASSRDSYGYTF.

V usage is TRBV12-5 and J usage is TRBJ2-7; 7 bases map to TRBD1. V trimming: 3 bases; J trimming: 4 bases; junction bases outside the gene matches: 6. The CDR3 covers 14 residues. In germline, CDR1 is LGHNT, CDR2 FRNRAP. CDR3 region: CASGFSDRDYEQYF. The CDR3 DNA reads TGTGCTAGTGGTTTCTCCGACAGGGATTACGAGCAGTACTTC.

This chain links TRBV30 with TRBJ1-2; D gene ambiguous. Germline V gives CDR1 GTSNPN, CDR2 SVGIG (reference sequence). The CDR3 is 9 residues long. Trimming stripped 6 bases from V and 6 bases from J, with 5 bases between. DNA of the CDR3: TGTGCCTGTGAGGATGGCTACACCTTC. The encoded protein is CACEDGYTF. Full variable domain (remainder filled in from reference TRBV30 and TRBJ1-2): SQTIHQWPATLVQPVGSPLSLECTVEGTSNPNLYWYRQAAGRGLQLLFYSVGIGQISSEVPQNLSASRPQDRQFILSSKKLLLSDSGFYLCACEDGYTFGSGTRLTVV.

The gene calls are TRBV6-4 and TRBJ2-3; 7 bases are a match to TRBD2. V shed 2 bases and J 3 bases; nucleotides not matched to a gene: 8. Germline assignment: CDR1 MRHNA and CDR2 SNTAGT. The CDR3 contains 16 residues. CDR3 region: CASSDGGRAGTDTQYF. The CDR3 nucleotides read TGTGCCAGCAGTGACGGGGGGAGGGCGGGGACAGATACGCAGTATTTT.

The chain is built from TRBV5-1 and TRBJ2-1, with TRBD2 identical over 10 bases. Germline V gene data show CDR1 as SGHRS and CDR2 as YFSETQ. CDR3 length: 14 amino acids. J lost 7 bases, V lost 2 bases, and 3 bases had no gene match. The DNA of the CDR3 is TGCGCCAGCAGCTTAAGCGGGAGGGTTAATGAGCAGTTCTTC. Translating it yields CASSLSGRVNEQFF.

The chain links TRBV7-9 to TRBJ2-3; D is perhaps TRBD2 (6 bases). CDR3 length equals 16 residues. The ends were cut back, 5 bases at V and 5 bases at J, with 20 bases in the middle. CDR1 SEHNR and CDR2 FQNEAQ come from the germline V gene (reference sequence). The DNA for the CDR3 is TGTGCCAGCAGCCGCCAAGGGACTGTGGTTGGAGATACGCAGTATTTT. It translates to CASSRQGTVVGDTQYF.

The CDR3 reads CASSRTGYNEQFF. As DNA, the CDR3 is TGTGCCAGCAGCCGGACAGGATACAATGAGCAGTTCTTC. V usage is TRBV14 and J usage is TRBJ2-1; 7 bases are a match to TRBD1. J lost 4 bases, V lost 4 bases, and 1 base had no gene match. The CDR3 covers 13 residues. Germline assignment: CDR1 SGHDN and CDR2 FVKESK.

The rearrangement joins TRBV30 to TRBJ1-5; 9 bases match TRBD1. CDR1 is GTSNPN and CDR2 is SVGIG in the germline V gene (reference sequence). The CDR3 totals 14 residues. J was trimmed by 7 bases and V by 2 bases; bases with no gene match: 6. The CDR3 coding sequence is TGTGCCTGGAGTACAGGGGGCACTGGGCAGCCCCAGCATTTT. This codes for CAWSTGGTGQPQHF.

The V call is TRBV5-5, the J call TRBJ1-5, with no clear D. V was trimmed by 3 bases and J by 7 bases, leaving 17 bases between them. Per germline, CDR1 SGHKS and CDR2 YYEKEE (reference sequence). This CDR3 is built from 15 residues. The CDR3 protein is CASSSLPGSKQPQHF. The CDR3 bases are TGTGCCAGCAGCTCCCTCCCGGGATCGAAACAGCCCCAGCATTTT. The full variable domain, its missing parts supplied by reference TRBV5-5 and TRBJ1-5, is DAGVTQSPTHLIKTRGQQVTLRCSPISGHKSVSWYQQVLGQGPQFIFQYYEKEERGRGNFPDRFSARQFPNYSSELNVNALLLGDSALYLCASSSLPGSKQPQHFGDGTRLSIL.

This chain links TRBV18 with TRBJ1-2; the match to TRBD1 covers 7 bases. Unmatched junction bases numbered 9, after V lost 3 bases and J lost 2 bases. Germline lookup yields CDR1 KGHSH and CDR2 LQKENI. The CDR3 contains 16 residues. The CDR3 sequence is CASSPTSGTANYGYTF. The CDR3 coding sequence is TGTGCCAGCTCACCCACCTCCGGGACAGCCAACTATGGCTACACCTTC. Filled out from reference TRBV18 and TRBJ1-2, the complete variable domain reads NAGVMQNPRHLVRRRGQEARLRCSPMKGHSHVYWYRQLPEEGLKFMVYLQKENIIDESGMPKERFSAEFPKEGPSILRIQQVVRGDSAAYFCASSPTSGTANYGYTFGSGTRLTVV.

The J gene is TRBJ1-5, the V gene TRBV18; a possible D gene is TRBD1 (6 bases). The V and J ends lost 4 bases and 2 bases respectively, with 9 bases between them. This CDR3 contains 14 residues. Per germline, CDR1 KGHSH and CDR2 LQKENI. DNA for the CDR3: TGTGCCAGCTCACAAAACAGGGGCAATCAGCCCCAGCATTTT. Protein product: CASSQNRGNQPQHF.

The chain has TRBV9 and TRBJ1-2; D is undetermined. The CDR3 spans 13 residues. V was clipped by 4 bases and J by 6 bases, with 13 bases between them. Germline V gives CDR1 SGDLS, CDR2 YYNGEE. The CDR3 DNA reads as TGTGCCAGCAGCCCGCACTTGCAGGATGGCTACACCTTC. Amino acids: CASSPHLQDGYTF. The complete variable domain, with remaining parts taken from reference TRBV9 and TRBJ1-2, reads DSGVTQTPKHLITATGQRVTLRCSPRSGDLSVYWYQQSLDQGLQFLIQYYNGEERAKGNILERFSAQQFPDLHSELNLSSLELGDSALYFCASSPHLQDGYTFGSGTRLTVV.

The genes are TRBV7-8 and TRBJ2-7; D is possibly TRBD2 (5 bases). The CDR3 is made up of 15 amino acids. Germline V lookup: CDR1 SGHVS, CDR2 FQNEAQ. V lost 2 bases to trimming and J lost 2 bases, with 13 bases between them. The CDR3 DNA follows: TGTGCCAGCAGCTTAAGAGGGTTAGGAACCTACGAGCAGTACTTC. It is translated as CASSLRGLGTYEQYF.

In this sample, this clone turned up once. The rearrangement joins TRBV18 to TRBJ2-1; the D gene is possibly TRBD2 (6 bases). The CDR3 has 16 amino acids. V was clipped by 2 bases and J by 8 bases, with 19 bases between them. In germline, CDR1 is KGHSH, CDR2 LQKENI. CDR3 DNA: TGTGCCAGCTCACCATACCAGGACTACCCAAACCATGAGCAGTTCTTC. Protein sequence: CASSPYQDYPNHEQFF.

The gene calls are TRBV19 and TRBJ1-4, with a weak D call TRBD1 (5 bases). Trimming left V 9 bases short and J 2 bases short, with 19 bases between. The CDR3 is made up of 16 amino acids. The germline gives CDR1 LNHDA, CDR2 SQIVND (reference sequence). CDR3 protein: CASTSRGGSTNEKLFF. The CDR3 bases are TGTGCCAGCACCTCGCGGGGGGGATCCACTAATGAAAAACTGTTTTTT. The full variable domain, rest sourced from reference TRBV19 and TRBJ1-4, is DGGITQSPKYLFRKEGQNVTLSCEQNLNHDAMYWYRQDPGQGLRLIYYSQIVNDFQKGDIAEGYSVSREKKESFPLTVTSAQKNPTAFYLCASTSRGGSTNEKLFFGSGTQLSVL.

The chain recombines TRBV10-1 with TRBJ2-7, with 7 bases lining up with TRBD1. Trimming removed 2 bases from V and 3 bases from J; junction bases left unmatched: 4. There are 14 residues in the CDR3. The germline V gene has CDR1 WNHNN and CDR2 SYGVQD (reference sequence). This chain's CDR3 is CASSEGGQYYEQYF. Here the CDR3 DNA reads TGCGCCAGCAGTGAGGGGGGACAGTACTACGAGCAGTACTTC.

The gene calls are TRBV7-8 and TRBJ2-3, with TRBD2 as a possible D gene (6 bases). CDR1 and CDR2 (germline): SGHVS, FQNEAQ. The CDR3 extends over 14 amino acids. Trimming removed 6 bases at V and 3 bases at J, with 13 bases between. In DNA form, the CDR3 reads TGTGCCAGCAGGTCGACTAGATCAACAGATACGCAGTATTTT. Its protein is CASRSTRSTDTQYF.

The chain links TRBV2 to TRBJ1-5; 7 bases are a match to TRBD1. After removal of 4 bases from V and 4 bases from J, the junction contained 7 bases not matched to a gene. Germline V CDR1 and CDR2: SNHLY, FYNNEI. This CDR3 has 15 amino acids. The chain's CDR3 is CASSAGGPRNQPQHF. CDR3 DNA sequence: TGTGCCAGCAGTGCAGGGGGTCCTCGTAATCAGCCCCAGCATTTT.

In regard to this clone: The same CDR3 can be traced to other DNA sequences in this sample. The chain couples TRBV6-5 to TRBJ2-7, with D uncertain. V dropped 6 bases and J dropped 4 bases, with 10 bases sitting between them. CDR3 length: 12 residues. The V gene's germline CDR1 is MNHEY and CDR2 SVGAGI. The CDR3 region has the DNA TGTGCCAGCAGCTCCACAGTGTACGAGCAGTACTTC. The encoded protein is CASSSTVYEQYF.

J is TRBJ2-7 and V is TRBV5-1; TRBD2 aligns across 9 bases. V dropped 0 bases and J dropped 3; count of bases not matched to a gene: 4. CDR1 and CDR2 (germline): SGHRS, YFSETQ. The CDR3 runs 15 residues. CDR3 DNA: TGCGCCAGCAGCTTGGGGGGTAGCGGGAGCTACGAGCAGTACTTC. The encoded protein is CASSLGGSGSYEQYF.

The chain combines TRBV21-1 with TRBJ1-1; TRBD1, the D gene given by the table, was not confirmed from the DNA. TRBV21-1 is assigned pseudogene status. CDR3 size: 19 residues. The CDR3, as DNA: TGTGCCAGCAGCAAGGGGACAGATTTTTCCAGGGTGGTGAACACTGAAGCTTTCTTT. Translated: CASSKGTDFSRVVNTEAFF.

The genes are TRBV9 and TRBJ2-3; 7 nucleotides align to TRBD1. Germline lookup yields CDR1 SGDLS and CDR2 YYNGEE. There are 15 residues in the CDR3. J gave up 1 base and V 3 bases, and 5 bases lay outside the gene matches. The CDR3 DNA sequence: TGTGCCAGCAGCGAGGGGACAGTGCGCACAGATACGCAGTATTTT. Translated: CASSEGTVRTDTQYF. Looking up the rest from reference TRBV9 and TRBJ2-3 gives the full variable domain: DSGVTQTPKHLITATGQRVTLRCSPRSGDLSVYWYQQSLDQGLQFLIQYYNGEERAKGNILERFSAQQFPDLHSELNLSSLELGDSALYFCASSEGTVRTDTQYFGPGTRLTVL.